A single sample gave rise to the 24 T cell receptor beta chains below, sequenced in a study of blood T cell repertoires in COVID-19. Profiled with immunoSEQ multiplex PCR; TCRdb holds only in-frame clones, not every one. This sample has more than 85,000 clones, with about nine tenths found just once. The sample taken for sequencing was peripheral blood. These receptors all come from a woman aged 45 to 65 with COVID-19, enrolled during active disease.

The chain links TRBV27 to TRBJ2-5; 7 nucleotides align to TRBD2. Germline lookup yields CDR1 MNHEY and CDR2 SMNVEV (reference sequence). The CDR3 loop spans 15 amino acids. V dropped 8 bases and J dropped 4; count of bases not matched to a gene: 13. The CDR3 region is CASVLRIGGLETQYF. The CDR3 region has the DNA TGTGCCAGCGTTCTACGTATCGGGGGGTTAGAGACCCAGTACTTC.

The CDR3 reads CASSLRPGQSTDTQYF. The CDR3 coding sequence is TGTGCCAGTAGTCTGAGACCGGGACAGAGCACAGATACGCAGTATTTT. The chain has TRBV19 and TRBJ2-3, with TRBD1 identical over 7 bases. Trimming took 5 bases from V and 0 from J; bases not matched to a gene: 8. CDR1 and CDR2 from the germline V gene are LNHDA and SQIVND (reference sequence). This CDR3 comprises 16 residues.

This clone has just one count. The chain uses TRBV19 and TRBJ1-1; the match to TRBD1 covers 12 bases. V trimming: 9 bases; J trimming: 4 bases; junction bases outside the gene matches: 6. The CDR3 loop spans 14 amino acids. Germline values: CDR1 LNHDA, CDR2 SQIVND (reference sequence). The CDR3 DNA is TGTGCCAGCGGGACAGGGGGCTGGGGCACTGAAGCTTTCTTT. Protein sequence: CASGTGGWGTEAFF.

The CDR3 is CASSSGLAGVEQFF. As DNA, the CDR3 is TGTGCCAGCAGTTCTGGACTAGCGGGGGTTGAGCAGTTCTTC. The genes are TRBV27 and TRBJ2-1, with TRBD2 matching over 13 bases. Germline V lookup: CDR1 MNHEY, CDR2 SMNVEV (reference sequence). Trimming at V came to 4 bases and at J to 9 bases, leaving 3 bases not matched to a gene. CDR3 length: 14 residues.

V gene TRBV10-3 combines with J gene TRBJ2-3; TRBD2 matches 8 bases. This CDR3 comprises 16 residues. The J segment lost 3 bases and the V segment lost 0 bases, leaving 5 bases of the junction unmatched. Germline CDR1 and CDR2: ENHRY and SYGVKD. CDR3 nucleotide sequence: TGTGCCATCAGTGAGTCCCAGCGGGGGTCGACAGATACGCAGTATTTT. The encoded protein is CAISESQRGSTDTQYF.

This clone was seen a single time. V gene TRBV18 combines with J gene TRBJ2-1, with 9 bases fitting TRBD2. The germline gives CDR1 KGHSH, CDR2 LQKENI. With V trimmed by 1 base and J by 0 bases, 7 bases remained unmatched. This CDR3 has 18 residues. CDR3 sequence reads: CASSPQASGASSYNEQFF. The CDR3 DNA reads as TGTGCCAGCTCACCACAGGCTAGCGGGGCGAGCTCCTACAATGAGCAGTTCTTC.

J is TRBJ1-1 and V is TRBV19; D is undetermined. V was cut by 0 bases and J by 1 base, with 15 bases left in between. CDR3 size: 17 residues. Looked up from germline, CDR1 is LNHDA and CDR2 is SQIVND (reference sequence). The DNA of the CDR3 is TGTGCCAGTAGTATAGACCTCACACAGAACAAGAACACTGAAGCTTTCTTT. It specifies CASSIDLTQNKNTEAFF.

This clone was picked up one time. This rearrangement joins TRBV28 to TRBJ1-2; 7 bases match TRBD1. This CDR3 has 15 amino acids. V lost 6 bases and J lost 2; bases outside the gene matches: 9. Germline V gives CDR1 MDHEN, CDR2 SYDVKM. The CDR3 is CASSRPLQGNYGYTF. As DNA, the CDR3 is TGTGCCAGCAGCCGGCCATTACAGGGGAACTATGGCTACACCTTC.

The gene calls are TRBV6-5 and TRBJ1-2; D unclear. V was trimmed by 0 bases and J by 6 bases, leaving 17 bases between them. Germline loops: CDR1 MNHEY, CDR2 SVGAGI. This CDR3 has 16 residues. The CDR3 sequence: CASSYSSGVPLHGYTF. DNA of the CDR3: TGTGCCAGCAGTTACTCGTCCGGGGTACCCCTTCATGGCTACACCTTC.

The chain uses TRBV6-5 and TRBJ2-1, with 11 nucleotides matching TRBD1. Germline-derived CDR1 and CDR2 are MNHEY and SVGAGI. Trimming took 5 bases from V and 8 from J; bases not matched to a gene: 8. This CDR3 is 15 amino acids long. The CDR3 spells CASSHGQGAVDEQFF. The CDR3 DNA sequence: TGTGCCAGCAGTCACGGACAGGGGGCAGTCGATGAGCAGTTCTTC.

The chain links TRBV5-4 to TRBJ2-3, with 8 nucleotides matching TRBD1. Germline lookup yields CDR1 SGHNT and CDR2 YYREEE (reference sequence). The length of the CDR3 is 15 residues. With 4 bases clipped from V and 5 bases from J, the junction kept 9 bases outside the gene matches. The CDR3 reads CASSPEDRAKDTQYF. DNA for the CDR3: TGTGCCAGCAGCCCGGAGGACAGGGCGAAAGATACGCAGTATTTT.

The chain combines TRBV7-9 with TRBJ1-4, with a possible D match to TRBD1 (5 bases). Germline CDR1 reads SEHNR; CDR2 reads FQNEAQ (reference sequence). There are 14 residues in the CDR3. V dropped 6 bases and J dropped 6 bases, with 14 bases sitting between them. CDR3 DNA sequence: TGTGCCAGCAGTCAATCAGGGCTGGATGAAAAACTGTTTTTT. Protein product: CASSQSGLDEKLFF.

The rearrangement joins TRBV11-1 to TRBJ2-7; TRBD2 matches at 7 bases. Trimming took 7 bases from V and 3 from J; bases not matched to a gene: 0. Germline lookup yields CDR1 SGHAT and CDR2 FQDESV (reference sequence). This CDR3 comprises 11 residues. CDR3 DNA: TGTGCCAGCACGGGGGGCTACGAGCAGTACTTC. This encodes CASTGGYEQYF.

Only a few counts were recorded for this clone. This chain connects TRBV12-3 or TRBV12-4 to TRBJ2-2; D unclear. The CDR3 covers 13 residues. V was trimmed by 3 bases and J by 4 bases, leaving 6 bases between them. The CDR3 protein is CASSFPSTGELFF. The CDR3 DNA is TGTGCCAGCAGTTTCCCTAGCACCGGGGAGCTGTTTTTT.

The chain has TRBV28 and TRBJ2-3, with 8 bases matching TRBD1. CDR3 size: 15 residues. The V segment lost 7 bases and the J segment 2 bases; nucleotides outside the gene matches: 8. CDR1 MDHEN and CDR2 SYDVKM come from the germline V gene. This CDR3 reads CASTRSGQDTDTQYF. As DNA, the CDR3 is TGTGCCAGCACGAGGTCGGGACAGGACACAGATACGCAGTATTTT.

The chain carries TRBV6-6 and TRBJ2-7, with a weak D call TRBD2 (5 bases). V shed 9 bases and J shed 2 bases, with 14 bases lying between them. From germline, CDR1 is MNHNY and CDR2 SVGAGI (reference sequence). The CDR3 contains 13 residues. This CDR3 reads CASRRDGAYEQYF. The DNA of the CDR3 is TGTGCCAGTAGACGGGATGGAGCCTACGAGCAGTACTTC.

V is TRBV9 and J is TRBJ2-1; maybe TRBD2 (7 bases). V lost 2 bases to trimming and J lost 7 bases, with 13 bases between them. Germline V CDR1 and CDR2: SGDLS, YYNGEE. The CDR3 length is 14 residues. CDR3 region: CASSVGGLGNEQFF. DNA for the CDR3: TGTGCCAGCAGCGTCGGGGGGCTGGGGAATGAGCAGTTCTTC.

The CDR3 loop reads CASSPTPTYEQYF. DNA for the CDR3: TGCGCCAGCAGCCCGACACCAACCTACGAGCAGTACTTC. The rearrangement links TRBV23-1 to TRBJ2-7; no reliable D call. TRBV23-1 is an ORF; its function is uncertain. The ends were cut back, 6 bases at V and 2 bases at J, with 11 bases in the middle. This CDR3 region has 13 residues.

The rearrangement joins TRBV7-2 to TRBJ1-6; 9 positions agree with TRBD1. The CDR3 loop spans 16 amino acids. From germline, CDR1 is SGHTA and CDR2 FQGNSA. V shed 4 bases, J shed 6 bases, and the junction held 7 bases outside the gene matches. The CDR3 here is CASSSRPGQGNSPLHF. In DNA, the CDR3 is TGTGCCAGCAGCTCCCGCCCGGGACAGGGTAATTCACCCCTCCACTTT.

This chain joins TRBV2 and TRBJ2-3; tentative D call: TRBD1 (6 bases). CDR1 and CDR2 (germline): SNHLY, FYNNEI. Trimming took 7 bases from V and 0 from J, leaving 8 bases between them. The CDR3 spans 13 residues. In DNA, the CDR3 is TGTGCCAGCAAGGGGGATAGCACAGATACGCAGTATTTT. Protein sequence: CASKGDSTDTQYF.

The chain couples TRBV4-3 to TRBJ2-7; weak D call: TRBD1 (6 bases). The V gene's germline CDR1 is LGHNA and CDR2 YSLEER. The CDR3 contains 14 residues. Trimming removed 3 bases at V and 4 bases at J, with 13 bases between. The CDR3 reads CASSHHRVMYEQYF. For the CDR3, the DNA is TGCGCCAGCAGCCATCACAGGGTTATGTACGAGCAGTACTTC.

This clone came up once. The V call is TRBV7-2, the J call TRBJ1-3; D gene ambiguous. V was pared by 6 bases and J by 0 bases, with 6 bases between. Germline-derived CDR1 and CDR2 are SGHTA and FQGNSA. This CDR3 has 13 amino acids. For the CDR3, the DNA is TGTGCCAGCAGACAGTTCTCTGGAAACACCATATATTTT. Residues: CASRQFSGNTIYF. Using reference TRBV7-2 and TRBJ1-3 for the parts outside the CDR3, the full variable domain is GAGVSQSPSNKVTEKGKDVELRCDPISGHTALYWYRQSLGQGLEFLIYFQGNSAPDKSGLPSDRFSAERTGGSVSTLTIQRTQQEDSAVYLCASRQFSGNTIYFGEGSWLTVV.

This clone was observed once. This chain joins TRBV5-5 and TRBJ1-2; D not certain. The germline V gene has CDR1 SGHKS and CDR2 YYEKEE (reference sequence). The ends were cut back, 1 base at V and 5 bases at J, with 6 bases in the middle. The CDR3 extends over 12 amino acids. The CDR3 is CASSLSGYGYTF. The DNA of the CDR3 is TGTGCCAGCAGCTTGTCGGGGTATGGCTACACCTTC.

The CDR3 DNA follows: TGTGCCAGCAGCTTAGCGGCCGGGACAGCCAACACTGAAGCTTTCTTT. The encoded protein is CASSLAAGTANTEAFF. The J gene is TRBJ1-1, the V gene TRBV7-6, with 7 bases aligning to TRBD1. V was clipped by 0 bases and J by 2 bases; unmatched bases: 6. Per the germline V gene, CDR1 is SGHVS and CDR2 is FNYEAQ. There are 16 residues in the CDR3.